Each of the 22 T cell receptor beta chains below was sequenced from the same sample in a study of T cells in Graves' hyperthyroidism and ophthalmopathy (dated by TCRdb to between 2017 and 2020). Libraries came from multiplex PCR. The sequencer was an Illumina HiSeq 2000. The TCR beta CDR3 regions were amplified from RNA transcripts. The TCR CDR3 was subjected to a first round of RT-PCR using the HTBI primer set and the Qiagen OneStep RT-PCR kit. The public reads were reprocessed in TCRdb via fastp at Q25 and MiXCR, keeping in-frame beta chains. Rows merge per CDR3 protein into single entries with the most common DNA and genes. The sample has around 400,000 distinct CDR3 sequences on record, over 12% of them singletons. Together, the top ten hold approximately 19% of the sample. Sequenced input: blood. The receptors originated from a woman aged 55 to 70 with Graves' ophthalmopathy.

This clonotype was counted between two and nine times. The genes are TRBV29-1 and TRBJ2-7; D is possibly TRBD1 (7 bases). CDR1 and CDR2 (germline): SQVTM, ANQGSEA. The V gene lost 7 bases and the J gene lost 6 bases, with 19 bases spanning the gap. This CDR3 region has 13 residues. The CDR3 sequence is CSAGGYRGGEQYF. In DNA form, the CDR3 reads TGCAGCGCAGGGGGGTACAGGGGTGGCGAGCAGTACTTC.

The V and J genes are TRBV19 and TRBJ1-5, with D perhaps TRBD1 (5 bases). CDR1 and CDR2 (germline): LNHDA, SQIVND (reference sequence). The CDR3 consists of 14 residues. The V end was cut by 6 bases, the J end by 3 bases, with 12 bases between. The CDR3 nucleotides read TGTGCCAGTAGGGGTCCAGGGCCCAATCAGCCCCAGCATTTT. Protein product: CASRGPGPNQPQHF.

Details on this clonotype: A much larger clone is a single base away; this may be a read error. The chain combines TRBV5-1 with TRBJ2-1; 12 nucleotides align to TRBD2. Germline CDR1 is SGHRS and CDR2 is YFSETQ. There are 17 residues in the CDR3. CDR3 nucleotide sequence: TGCGTCAGCAGCCTCCCGACTAGCGGGGGCTCCTACAATGAGCAGTTCTTC. Protein product: CVSSLPTSGGSYNEQFF.

This clonotype was picked up a small number of times. The chain joins TRBV24-1 to TRBJ2-3; 7 nucleotides align to TRBD2. J lost 5 bases, V lost 2 bases, and 0 bases had no gene match. Germline-derived CDR1 and CDR2 are KGHDR and SFDVKD. This CDR3 spans 13 amino acids. CDR3 DNA sequence: TGTGCCACCAGTGATTGGGGGGGAGATACGCAGTATTTT. It is translated as CATSDWGGDTQYF.

This clonotype was seen more than once but under ten times. This chain uses TRBV28 with TRBJ2-5; 10 nucleotides match TRBD2. The CDR3 length is 15 residues. Germline V lookup: CDR1 MDHEN, CDR2 SYDVKM. CDR3 amino acids: CANLLPGTSEETQYF. Here the CDR3 DNA reads TGTGCGAATCTTCTCCCGGGGACTAGCGAAGAGACCCAGTACTTC.

This clonotype was found many times. This chain uses TRBV28 with TRBJ2-7, with TRBD2 matching 11 bases. V gave up 6 bases and J gave up 0 bases; unmatched junction bases: 4. The CDR3 spans 15 residues. CDR1 and CDR2 (germline): MDHEN, SYDVKM. The CDR3 region has the DNA TGTGCCAGCAGCACTAGCGGGGGAAGCTCCTACGAGCAGTACTTC. Translated, it gives CASSTSGGSSYEQYF.

This clonotype was seen repeatedly, ten times or more. The gene calls are TRBV19 and TRBJ1-2, with a tentative D call TRBD1 (6 bases). CDR1 is LNHDA, CDR2 SQIVND, per germline (reference sequence). The V end was cut by 4 bases, the J end by 5 bases, with 14 bases between. The CDR3 is 14 residues long. CDR3 in amino acids: CASSTPDSLYGYTF. CDR3 DNA sequence: TGTGCCAGTAGTACCCCGGACAGCCTGTATGGCTACACCTTC.

A word on this clonotype: A read error may be the cause here, since a much bigger clone is one base away. V usage is TRBV3-1 and J usage is TRBJ2-3; 7 nucleotides match TRBD2. From germline, CDR1 is LGHDT and CDR2 YNNKEL (reference sequence). The CDR3 length is 15 residues. The CDR3 nucleotides are TGTGCCAGCATCCAAGTAGCGGGTGGGACAGATACGCAGTATTTT. Translating it yields CASIQVAGGTDTQYF.

This clonotype was observed many times. The chain couples TRBV3-1 to TRBJ1-4, with D hard to call. V lost 3 bases to trimming and J lost 10 bases, with 6 bases between them. The CDR3 is 11 residues long. CDR1 and CDR2 from the germline V gene are LGHDT and YNNKEL (reference sequence). The CDR3 bases are TGTGCCAGCAGCCACGTTGGAAAACTGTTTTTT. This sequence encodes CASSHVGKLFF.

V gene TRBV5-1 combines with J gene TRBJ2-5, with D unresolved. The CDR3 length is 15 residues. CDR1 and CDR2 (germline): SGHRS, YFSETQ. Deletions cut 1 base from V and 0 bases from J, with 10 bases between. DNA for the CDR3: TGCGCCAGCAGCTTGAAACTTCCGTACCAAGAGACCCAGTACTTC. The encoded protein is CASSLKLPYQETQYF.

This clonotype occurred many times. This chain connects TRBV2 to TRBJ2-3; TRBD1 matches at 8 bases. This CDR3 comprises 14 residues. The V gene's germline CDR1 is SNHLY and CDR2 FYNNEI. Germline trimming cut 6 bases from V and 2 bases from J; bases unmatched to any gene: 4. CDR3 nucleotides: TGTGCCAGCAGGACAGGGGTTCCCACAGATACGCAGTATTTT. Its protein product is CASRTGVPTDTQYF.

The V call is TRBV24-1, the J call TRBJ2-1; 7 nucleotides align to TRBD2. With 3 bases clipped from V and 4 bases from J, the junction kept 2 bases outside the gene matches. The CDR3 is 14 residues long. The V gene's germline CDR1 is KGHDR and CDR2 SFDVKD. The chain's CDR3 is CATSDPSGYNEQFF. In DNA form, the CDR3 reads TGTGCCACCAGTGATCCTAGCGGATACAATGAGCAGTTCTTC.

The J gene is TRBJ2-5, the V gene TRBV19; TRBD1 matches at 8 bases. The CDR3 is 15 residues long. Looked up from germline, CDR1 is LNHDA and CDR2 is SQIVND (reference sequence). Losses at the gene ends were 5 bases for V and 4 bases for J; bases not matched to a gene: 9. This CDR3 reads CASSDEDRAGETQYF. The CDR3 DNA reads as TGTGCCAGTAGTGACGAGGACAGGGCGGGAGAGACCCAGTACTTC.

With regard to this clonotype: A much more abundant neighbour one base away suggests this may be a read error. The genes are TRBV28 and TRBJ2-2, with 8 bases matching TRBD2. Germline lookup yields CDR1 MDHEN and CDR2 SYDVKM. V shed 4 bases, J shed 1 base, and the junction held 8 bases outside the gene matches. The CDR3 has 17 residues. DNA of the CDR3: TGTGCCAGCAGTTCCCGCCAGCGGGGGTGGAACACCGGGGAGCTGTTTTTT. It codes for CASSSRQRGWNTGELFF. Full variable domain (remainder filled in from reference TRBV28 and TRBJ2-2): DVKVTQSSRYLVKRTGEKVFLECVQDMDHENMFWYRQDPGLGLRLIYFSYDVKMKEKGDIPEGYSVSREKKERFSLILESASTNQTSMYLCASSSRQRGWNTGELFFGEGSRLTVL.

This clonotype was detected ten times or more. The chain employs TRBV6-1 and TRBJ2-1; weak D call: TRBD2 (5 bases). This CDR3 contains 14 residues. V lost 5 bases to trimming and J lost 4 bases, with 12 bases between them. Germline assignment: CDR1 MNHNS and CDR2 SASEGT. CDR3 coding DNA: TGTGCCAGCAGTTATCTAGCAGATTACAATGAGCAGTTCTTC. This translates into CASSYLADYNEQFF.

This clonotype was observed many times. V usage is TRBV3-1 and J usage is TRBJ1-1, with 9 bases matching TRBD1. This CDR3 is 16 amino acids long. Trimming at V came to 4 bases and at J to 4 bases, leaving 10 bases not matched to a gene. Germline CDR1 is LGHDT and CDR2 is YNNKEL (reference sequence). The DNA of the CDR3 is TGTGCCAGCAGCCTCACGGGACAGGGTACGGGCACTGAAGCTTTCTTT. Its translation: CASSLTGQGTGTEAFF.

This clonotype was observed many times. This chain uses TRBV3-1 with TRBJ2-4; D call uncertain. This CDR3 is built from 14 residues. The germline CDR1 and CDR2 sequences are LGHDT and YNNKEL (reference sequence). Trimming pared 1 base from V and 0 bases from J, leaving 4 bases between. CDR3 region: CASSQGIAKNIQYF. CDR3 nucleotide sequence: TGTGCCAGCAGCCAAGGTATAGCCAAAAACATTCAGTACTTC.

In this sample, this clonotype turned up a few times. The rearrangement links TRBV6-1 to TRBJ2-1; D is perhaps TRBD1 or TRBD2 (6 bases each). CDR1 and CDR2 (germline): MNHNS, SASEGT. The CDR3 totals 13 residues. Trimming pared 10 bases from V and 8 bases from J, leaving 18 bases between. The CDR3 DNA follows: TGTGCCACCAGGGGCGGGATGGGGGATGAGCAGTTCTTC. Translation: CATRGGMGDEQFF.

This sequence joins TRBV19 and TRBJ2-1; a weak D match, TRBD1 (5 bases). Trimming removed 3 bases at V and 11 bases at J, with 20 bases between. Per germline, CDR1 LNHDA and CDR2 SQIVND (reference sequence). CDR3 length equals 15 residues. CDR3 protein: CASSIPGVGLGQQFF. Written as DNA, the CDR3 is TGTGCCAGTAGTATCCCCGGCGTAGGGCTGGGGCAGCAGTTCTTC.

V and J are TRBV27 and TRBJ2-7, with 7 bases aligning to TRBD2. Germline-derived CDR1 and CDR2 are MNHEY and SMNVEV (reference sequence). CDR3 length: 15 amino acids. V was pared by 3 bases and J by 5 bases, with 10 bases of the junction left unmatched. The CDR3 loop reads CASSFARGGSNEQYF. The CDR3 DNA follows: TGTGCCAGCAGTTTCGCCCGGGGCGGGAGCAACGAGCAGTACTTC.

This clonotype was recorded at least ten times. The V and J genes are TRBV18 and TRBJ2-2; the D is unclear. Germline-derived CDR1 and CDR2 are KGHSH and LQKENI. The CDR3 covers 12 residues. With 5 bases removed from V and 7 bases from J, the gap between germline ends came to 8 bases. CDR3 DNA: TGTGCCAGCTCAAGGAATAACGGGGAGCTGTTTTTT. The encoded protein is CASSRNNGELFF.

This clonotype was seen ten or more times. The chain is built from TRBV11-2 and TRBJ2-1; D possibly corresponds to TRBD1 (6 bases). The CDR3 runs to 14 residues. The V and J ends lost 2 bases and 7 bases respectively, with 12 bases between them. Germline V CDR1 and CDR2: SGHAT, FQNNGV. DNA for the CDR3: TGTGCCAGCAGCTTAAGGCAGGGGTGGAATGAGCAGTTCTTC. This codes for CASSLRQGWNEQFF.